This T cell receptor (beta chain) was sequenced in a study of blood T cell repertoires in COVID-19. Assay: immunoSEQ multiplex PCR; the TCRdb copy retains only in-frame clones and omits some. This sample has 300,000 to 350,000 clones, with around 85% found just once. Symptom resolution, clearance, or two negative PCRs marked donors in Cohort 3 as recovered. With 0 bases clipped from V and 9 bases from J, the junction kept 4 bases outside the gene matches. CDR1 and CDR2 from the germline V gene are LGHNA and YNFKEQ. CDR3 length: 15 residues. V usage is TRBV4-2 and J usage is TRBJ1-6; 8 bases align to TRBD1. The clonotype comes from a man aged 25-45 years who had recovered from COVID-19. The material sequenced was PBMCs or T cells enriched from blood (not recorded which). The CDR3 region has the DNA TGTGCCAGCAGCCAAGAGAGGACAGGGAGTTCACCCCTCCACTTT. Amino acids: CASSQERTGSSPLHF.